The clone carrying this TCR beta chain came up many times. The antigen remains unidentified. The source of the sample is a study of T-cell memory formation after mild COVID-19. Study-wide context: TCR clusters were largely donor specific. General study findings and limits: CD4+ contracting clones lay mainly in CM and EM, CD8+ ones in EMRA.

5'RACE with constant-segment primers yielded barcoded, UMI-tagged TCR alpha and TCR beta cDNA libraries. MiXCR, run by TCRdb on the 5' RACE reads, gives a single entry per CDR3 protein. The table records 200,000 to 250,000 distinct CDR3 sequences, over 7.5% of them present only once. The germline gives CDR1 SQVTM, CDR2 ANQGSEA. V gave up 4 bases and J gave up 7 bases; unmatched junction bases: 7. The CDR3 extends over 13 amino acids. The chain has TRBV29-1 and TRBJ1-2; 9 positions agree with TRBD1. The receptor comes from a man younger than 35 who had mild COVID-19 (a few samples of this study predate the infection). Cell type and time point are not known. Sequenced material: PBMCs or a T cell subset sorted from them (not recorded which). This CDR3 reads CSVATDRGLGYTF. The CDR3 DNA sequence: TGCAGCGTTGCGACGGACAGGGGCCTTGGCTACACCTTC.